The sequence of this TCR beta chain was determined in a study of blood T cell repertoires in COVID-19. For the study at large: PBMCs, B-cell-depleted T cells, or T cells were the source of the cDNA or gDNA that made up the material.

This CDR3 contains 16 residues. With V trimmed by 8 bases and J by 5 bases, 15 bases remained unmatched. Germline values: CDR1 MDHEN, CDR2 SYDVKM. Original processing methods: Counts of nucleated cells, estimated from reference gene primer amplification, were obtained. Only in-frame clones appear in the TCRdb table, and some are missing; sequencing was by immunoSEQ multiplex PCR. The V and J calls and the clone size are those of that table, but D and trimming were determined from the DNA. Of about 110,000 clones in the sample, roughly 85% were seen once. This chain uses TRBV28 with TRBJ1-1; 9 positions match TRBD1. Input material: peripheral blood. The receptor was isolated from a woman aged 55-69 years with acute or convalescent COVID-19. DNA for the CDR3: TGTGCCAGCTTCCCACCCACAGGGGGCGGCTGGACTGAAGCTTTCTTT. Translation: CASFPPTGGGWTEAFF.